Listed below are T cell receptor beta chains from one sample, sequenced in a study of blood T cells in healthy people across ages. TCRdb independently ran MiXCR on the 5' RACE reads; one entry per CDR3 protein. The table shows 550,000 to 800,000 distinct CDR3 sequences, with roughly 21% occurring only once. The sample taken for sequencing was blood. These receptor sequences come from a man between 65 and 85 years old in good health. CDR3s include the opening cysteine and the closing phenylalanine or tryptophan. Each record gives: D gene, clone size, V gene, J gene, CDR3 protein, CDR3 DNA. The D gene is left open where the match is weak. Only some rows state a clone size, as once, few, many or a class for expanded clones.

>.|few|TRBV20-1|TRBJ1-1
CSARVGGSNTEAFF
TGCAGTGCTAGAGTCGGAGGATCGAACACTGAAGCTTTCTTT
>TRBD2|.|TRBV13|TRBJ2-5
CAGSLDGREETQYF
TGTGCCGGCAGCTTAGATGGGAGGGAAGAGACCCAGTACTTC
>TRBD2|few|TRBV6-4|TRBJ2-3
CASSDSPLAGGPRSDTQYF
TGTGCCAGCAGTGACTCGCCACTGGCGGGAGGGCCCCGGAGCGATACGCAGTATTTT
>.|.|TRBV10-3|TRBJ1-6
CAISDLDRANNSPLHF
TGTGCCATCAGTGATTTGGACAGAGCCAATAATTCACCCCTCCACTTT
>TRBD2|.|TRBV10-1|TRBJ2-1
CASRLAGLNNEQFF
TGCGCCAGCAGACTAGCGGGGCTAAACAATGAGCAGTTCTTC
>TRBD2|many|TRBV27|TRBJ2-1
CASSSHTLAGDNYNEQFF
TGTGCCAGCAGTTCCCACACTCTAGCGGGAGATAACTACAATGAGCAGTTCTTC
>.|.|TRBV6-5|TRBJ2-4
CASSYSGGAKNIQYF
TGTGCCAGCAGTTACTCGGGTGGGGCCAAAAACATTCAGTACTTC
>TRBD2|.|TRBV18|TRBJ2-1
CASSPLGASGERDEQFF
TGTGCCAGCTCACCACTCGGGGCTAGCGGAGAACGCGATGAGCAGTTCTTC
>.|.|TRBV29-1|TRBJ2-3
CSVWTSSTDTQYF
TGCAGCGTGTGGACTTCCTCCACAGATACGCAGTATTTT
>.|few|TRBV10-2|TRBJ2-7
CASKESYEQYF
TGCGCCAGCAAAGAATCGTACGAGCAGTACTTC
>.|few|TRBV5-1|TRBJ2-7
CASSLGQLYYEQYF
TGCGCCAGCAGCTTGGGGCAGTTATACTACGAGCAGTACTTC
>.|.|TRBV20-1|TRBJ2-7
CSASKQGYGQYF
TGCAGTGCTAGCAAGCAGGGGTACGGGCAGTACTTC
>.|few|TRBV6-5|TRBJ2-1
CASSYSYGSTYDEQFF
TGTGCCAGCAGTTACTCGTACGGGAGTACCTACGATGAGCAGTTCTTC
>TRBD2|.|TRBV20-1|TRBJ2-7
CSASDGGDEQYF
TGCAGTGCTAGCGATGGGGGGGACGAGCAGTACTTC
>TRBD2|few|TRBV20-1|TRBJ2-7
CSATGLAGRTYEQYF
TGCAGTGCTACGGGACTAGCGGGAAGGACCTACGAGCAGTACTTC
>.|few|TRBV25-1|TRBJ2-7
CASSELGGRGYEQYF
TGTGCCAGCAGTGAATTAGGGGGACGGGGCTACGAGCAGTACTTC
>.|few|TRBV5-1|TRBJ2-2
CASSYTPGSGTGELFF
TGCGCCAGCAGCTATACTCCGGGATCGGGCACCGGGGAGCTGTTTTTT
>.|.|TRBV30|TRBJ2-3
CAWSATGGTDTQYF
TGTGCCTGGAGTGCCACAGGAGGCACAGATACGCAGTATTTT
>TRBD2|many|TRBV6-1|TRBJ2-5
CASSEQASGKETQYF
TGTGCCAGCAGCGAACAGGCAAGCGGGAAAGAGACCCAGTACTTC
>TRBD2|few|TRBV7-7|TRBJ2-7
CASSLAGRISDYEQYF
TGTGCTAGCAGCTTAGCGGGGCGAATTTCCGACTACGAGCAGTACTTC
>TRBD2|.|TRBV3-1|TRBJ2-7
CASSHTSDYEQYF
TGTGCCAGCAGCCATACTAGCGACTACGAGCAGTACTTC
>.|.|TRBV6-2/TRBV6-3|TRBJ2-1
CASSYRGLEQFF
TGTGCCAGCAGTTACCGTGGCCTAGAGCAGTTCTTC
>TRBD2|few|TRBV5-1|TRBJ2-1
CASSLGGGPSAHNEQFF
TGCGCCAGCAGCTTGGGGGGAGGGCCGTCTGCACACAATGAGCAGTTCTTC
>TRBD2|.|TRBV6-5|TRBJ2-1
CASSYLGRGDLGNEQFF
TGTGCCAGCAGTTACCTCGGGAGGGGGGACTTGGGTAATGAGCAGTTCTTC
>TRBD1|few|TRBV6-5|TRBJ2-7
CASSYRGQGAYEQYF
TGTGCCAGCAGTTATAGGGGACAGGGGGCTTACGAGCAGTACTTC
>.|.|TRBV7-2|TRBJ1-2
CASSSENSYTF
TGTGCCAGCAGTAGTGAGAACAGCTACACCTTC
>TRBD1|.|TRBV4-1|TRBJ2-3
CASSPRQGLDTQYF
TGCGCCAGCAGCCCAAGACAGGGTCTGGATACGCAGTATTTT
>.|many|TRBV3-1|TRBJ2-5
CASSQGGQETQYF
TGTGCCAGCAGCCAAGGGGGCCAAGAGACCCAGTACTTC
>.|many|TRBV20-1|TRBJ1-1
CSAAQQSMNTEAFF
TGCAGTGCCGCGCAACAGAGCATGAACACTGAAGCTTTCTTT
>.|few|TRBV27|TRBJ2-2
CASSFSGPSVSGGELFF
TGTGCCAGCAGTTTTTCCGGCCCAAGCGTATCAGGGGGGGAGCTGTTTTTT
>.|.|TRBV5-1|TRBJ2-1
CASSLAGGLGNEQFF
TGCGCCAGCAGCTTGGCCGGGGGCCTGGGTAATGAGCAGTTCTTC
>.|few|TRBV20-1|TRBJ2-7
CSATQSDPYEQHF
TGCAGTGCTACCCAAAGCGACCCCTACGAGCAGCACTTC
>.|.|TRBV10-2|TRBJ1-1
CASSESGLFTEAFF
TGCGCCAGCAGTGAGTCCGGACTGTTCACTGAAGCTTTCTTT
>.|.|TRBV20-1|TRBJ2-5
CSARSVRETQYF
TGCAGTGCTAGATCCGTCCGGGAGACCCAGTACTTC